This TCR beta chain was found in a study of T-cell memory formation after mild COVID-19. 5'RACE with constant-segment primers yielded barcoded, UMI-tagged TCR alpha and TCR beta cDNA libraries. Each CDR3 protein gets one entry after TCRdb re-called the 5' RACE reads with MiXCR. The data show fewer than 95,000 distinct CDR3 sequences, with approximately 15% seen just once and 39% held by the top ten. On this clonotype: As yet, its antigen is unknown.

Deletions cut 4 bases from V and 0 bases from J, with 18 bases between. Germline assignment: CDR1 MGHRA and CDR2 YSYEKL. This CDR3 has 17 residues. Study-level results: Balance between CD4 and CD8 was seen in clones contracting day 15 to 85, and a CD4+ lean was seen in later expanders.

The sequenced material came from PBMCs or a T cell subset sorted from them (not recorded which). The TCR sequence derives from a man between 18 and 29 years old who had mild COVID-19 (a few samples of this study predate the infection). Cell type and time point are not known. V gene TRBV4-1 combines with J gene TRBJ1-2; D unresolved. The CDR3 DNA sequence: TGCGCCAGCAGCCCGCAACCGCCGGACTTTACTAACTATGGCTACACCTTC. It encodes CASSPQPPDFTNYGYTF.